This T cell receptor beta chain was recovered during a study of T cell repertoires in ileal Crohn's disease. As to time point: neoterminal ileum biopsy at postoperative endoscopy, about 6 months after surgery. CDR1 MNHEY and CDR2 SMNVEV come from the germline V gene (reference sequence). CDR3 size: 13 residues. Trimming removed 5 bases from V and 6 bases from J; junction bases left unmatched: 1. Repertoires were generated with immunoSEQ multiplex PCR, while TCRdb's copy carries only in-frame clones and drops some. The sample has about 62,000 clones, about 89% seen once. This TCR was recovered from an adult with Crohn's disease. The chain links TRBV27 to TRBJ1-5, with 10 bases matching TRBD1. The sequencing input was ileal tissue. The CDR3 loop is CASSRTGGQPQHF. The CDR3 DNA reads TGTGCCAGCAGTAGGACAGGGGGTCAGCCCCAGCATTTT.